This section outlines one TCR beta chain sequence together with its context. Its antigen is currently unknown. The record originates from a study of pediatric ulcerative colitis. The rectum was sampled with one to two pinch biopsies at colonoscopy. CDR1 and CDR2 (germline): SGHRS, YFSETQ. Trimming at V came to 4 bases and at J to 8 bases, leaving 11 bases not matched to a gene. The CDR3 has 15 residues. Some clones are missing from TCRdb's copy, which holds only in-frame ones; the method was immunoSEQ multiplex PCR. The table includes about 36,000 clones, roughly 73% detected once. Whole-study results and caveats: Blood-rectal clonal overlap within each person was significantly higher in ulcerative colitis patients than controls.

This chain connects TRBV5-1 to TRBJ2-1, with 8 positions matching TRBD1. The sample comprised gut tissue. The receptor was derived from a boy between 10 and 17 years old with moderate ulcerative colitis. CDR3 sequence (DNA): TGCGCCAGCAGCACGGGACAGGCATTTCCGGATGAGCAGTTCTTC. Its translation is CASSTGQAFPDEQFF.